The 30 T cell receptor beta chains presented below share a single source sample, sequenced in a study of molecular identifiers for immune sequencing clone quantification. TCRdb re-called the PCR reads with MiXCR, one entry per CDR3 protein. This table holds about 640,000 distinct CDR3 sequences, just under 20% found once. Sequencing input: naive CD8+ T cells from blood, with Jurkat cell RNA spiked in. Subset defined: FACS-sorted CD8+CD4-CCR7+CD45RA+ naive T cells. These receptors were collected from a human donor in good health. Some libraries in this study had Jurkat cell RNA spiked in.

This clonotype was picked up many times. The CDR3 sequence is CASSPPTEGTDTQYF. CDR3 nucleotides: TGTGCCAGCAGCCCCCCCACTGAGGGCACAGATACGCAGTATTTT. The V call is TRBV12-3 or TRBV12-4, the J call TRBJ2-3; D is unclear. The CDR3 runs 15 residues. The ends were cut back, 6 bases at V and 1 base at J, with 14 bases in the middle.

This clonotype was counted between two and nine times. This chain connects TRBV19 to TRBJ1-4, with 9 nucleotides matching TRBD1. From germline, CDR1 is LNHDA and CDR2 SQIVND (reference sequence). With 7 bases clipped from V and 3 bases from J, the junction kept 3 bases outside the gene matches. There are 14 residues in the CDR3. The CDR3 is CASTWTGANEKLFF. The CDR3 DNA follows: TGTGCCAGTACCTGGACAGGGGCTAATGAAAAACTGTTTTTT. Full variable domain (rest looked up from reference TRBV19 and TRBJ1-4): DGGITQSPKYLFRKEGQNVTLSCEQNLNHDAMYWYRQDPGQGLRLIYYSQIVNDFQKGDIAEGYSVSREKKESFPLTVTSAQKNPTAFYLCASTWTGANEKLFFGSGTQLSVL.

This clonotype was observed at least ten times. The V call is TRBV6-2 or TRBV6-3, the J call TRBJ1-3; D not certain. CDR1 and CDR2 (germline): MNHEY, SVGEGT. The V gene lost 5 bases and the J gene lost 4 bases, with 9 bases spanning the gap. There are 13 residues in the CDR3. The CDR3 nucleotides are TGTGCCAGCAGTCCCCGATTCGGAAACACCATATATTTT. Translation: CASSPRFGNTIYF.

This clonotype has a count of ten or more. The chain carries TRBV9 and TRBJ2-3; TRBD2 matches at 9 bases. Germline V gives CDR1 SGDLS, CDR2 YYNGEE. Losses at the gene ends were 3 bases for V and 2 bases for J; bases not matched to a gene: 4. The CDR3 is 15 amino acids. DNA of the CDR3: TGTGCCAGCAGCGAGACTAGCGGTGACACAGATACGCAGTATTTT. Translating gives CASSETSGDTDTQYF.

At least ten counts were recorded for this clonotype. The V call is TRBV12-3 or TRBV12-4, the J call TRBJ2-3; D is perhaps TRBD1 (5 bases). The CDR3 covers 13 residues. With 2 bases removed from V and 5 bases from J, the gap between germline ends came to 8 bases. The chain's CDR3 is CASSLSGRDTQYF. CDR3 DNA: TGTGCCAGCAGTTTATCAGGGCGAGATACGCAGTATTTT.

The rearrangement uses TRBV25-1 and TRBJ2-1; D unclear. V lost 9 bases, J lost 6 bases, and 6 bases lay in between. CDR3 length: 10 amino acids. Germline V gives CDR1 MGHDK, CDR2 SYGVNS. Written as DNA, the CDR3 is TGTGCCAGTGGATTCAATGAGCAGTTCTTC. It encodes CASGFNEQFF.

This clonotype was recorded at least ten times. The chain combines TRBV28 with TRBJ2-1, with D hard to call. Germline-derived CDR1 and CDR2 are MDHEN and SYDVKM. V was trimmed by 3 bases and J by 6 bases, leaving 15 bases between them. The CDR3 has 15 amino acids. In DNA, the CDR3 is TGTGCCAGCAGTTTTTGGGCCCTCAGGCGCAATGAGCAGTTCTTC. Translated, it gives CASSFWALRRNEQFF.

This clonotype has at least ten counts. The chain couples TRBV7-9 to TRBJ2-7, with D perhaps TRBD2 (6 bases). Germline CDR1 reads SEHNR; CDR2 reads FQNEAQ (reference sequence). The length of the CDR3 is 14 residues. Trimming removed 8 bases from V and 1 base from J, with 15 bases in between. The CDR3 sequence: CASALTEGSYEQYF. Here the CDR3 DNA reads TGTGCCAGCGCTCTCACGGAGGGATCCTACGAGCAGTACTTC.

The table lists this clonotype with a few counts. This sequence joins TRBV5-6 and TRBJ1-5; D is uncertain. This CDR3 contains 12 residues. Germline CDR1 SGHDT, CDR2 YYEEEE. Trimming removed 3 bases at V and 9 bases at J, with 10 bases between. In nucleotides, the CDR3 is TGTGCCAGCAGCTCCCCTAGAGGGCCCCAGCATTTT. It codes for CASSSPRGPQHF.

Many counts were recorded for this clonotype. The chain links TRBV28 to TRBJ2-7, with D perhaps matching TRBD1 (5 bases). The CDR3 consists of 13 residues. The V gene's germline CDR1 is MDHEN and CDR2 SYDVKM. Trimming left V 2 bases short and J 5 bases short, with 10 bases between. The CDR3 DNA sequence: TGTGCCAGCAGTTTACAGGGTACCGACGAGCAGTACTTC. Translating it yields CASSLQGTDEQYF.

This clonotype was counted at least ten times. The DNA for the CDR3 is TGCAGTGCTAGAGATCTAGCTAGCGGGAGCTACGAGCAGTACTTC. Protein sequence: CSARDLASGSYEQYF. The chain is built from TRBV20-1 and TRBJ2-7; TRBD2 aligns across 10 bases. Germline CDR1 and CDR2: DFQATT and SNEGSKA (reference sequence). V gave up 0 bases and J gave up 3 bases; unmatched junction bases: 5. This CDR3 region has 15 residues.

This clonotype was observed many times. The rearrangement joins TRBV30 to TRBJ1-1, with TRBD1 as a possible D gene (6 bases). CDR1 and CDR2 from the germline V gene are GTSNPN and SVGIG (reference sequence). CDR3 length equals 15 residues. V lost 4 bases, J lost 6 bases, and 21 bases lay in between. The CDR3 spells CAWNNADSLIAEAFF. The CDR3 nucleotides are TGTGCCTGGAACAACGCGGACAGTTTAATCGCTGAAGCTTTCTTT.

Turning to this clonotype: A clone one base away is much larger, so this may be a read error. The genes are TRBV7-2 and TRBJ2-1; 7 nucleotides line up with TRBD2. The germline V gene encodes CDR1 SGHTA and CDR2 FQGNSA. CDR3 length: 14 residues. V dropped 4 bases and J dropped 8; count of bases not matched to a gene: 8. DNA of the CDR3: TGTGCCAGCAGCTATGGACTAGGTAACCATGAGCAGTTCTTC. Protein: CASSYGLGNHEQFF. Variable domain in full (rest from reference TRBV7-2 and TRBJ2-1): GAGVSQSPSNKVTEKGKDVELRCDPISGHTALYWYRQSLGQGLEFLIYFQGNSAPDKSGLPSDRFSAERTGGSVSTLTIQRTQQEDSAVYLCASSYGLGNHEQFFGPGTRLTVL.

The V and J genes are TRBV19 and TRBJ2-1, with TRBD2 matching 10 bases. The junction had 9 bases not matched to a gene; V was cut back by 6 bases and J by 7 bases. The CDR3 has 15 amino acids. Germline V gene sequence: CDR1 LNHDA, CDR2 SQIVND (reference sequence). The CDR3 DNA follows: TGTGCCAGTAGCCTACCAGCGGGGGGGCCTAATGAGCAGTTCTTC. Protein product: CASSLPAGGPNEQFF.

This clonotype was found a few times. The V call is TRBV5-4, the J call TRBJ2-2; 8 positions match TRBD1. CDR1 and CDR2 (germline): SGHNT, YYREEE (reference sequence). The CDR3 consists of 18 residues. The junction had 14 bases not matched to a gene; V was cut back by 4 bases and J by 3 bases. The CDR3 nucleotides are TGTGCCAGCAGCCCCCTTACAAAGGACAGGGCGGACACCGGGGAGCTGTTTTTT. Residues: CASSPLTKDRADTGELFF.

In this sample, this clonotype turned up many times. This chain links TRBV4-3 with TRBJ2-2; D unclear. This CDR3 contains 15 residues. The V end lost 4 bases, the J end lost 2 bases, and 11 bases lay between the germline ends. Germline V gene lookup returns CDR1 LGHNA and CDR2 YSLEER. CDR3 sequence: CASSRARGNTGELFF. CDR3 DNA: TGCGCCAGCAGCCGGGCTAGAGGTAACACCGGGGAGCTGTTTTTT.

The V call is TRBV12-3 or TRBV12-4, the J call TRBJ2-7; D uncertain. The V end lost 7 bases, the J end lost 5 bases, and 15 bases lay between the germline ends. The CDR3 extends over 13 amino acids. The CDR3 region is CASKGFSWDEQYF. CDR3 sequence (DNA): TGTGCCAGCAAGGGTTTTAGTTGGGACGAGCAGTACTTC.

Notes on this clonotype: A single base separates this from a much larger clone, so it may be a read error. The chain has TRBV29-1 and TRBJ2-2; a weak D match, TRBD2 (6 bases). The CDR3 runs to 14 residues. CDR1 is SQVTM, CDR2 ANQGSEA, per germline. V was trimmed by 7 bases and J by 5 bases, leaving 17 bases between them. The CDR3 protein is CSATEGPGTGELFF. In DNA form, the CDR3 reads TGCAGCGCGACGGAGGGGCCGGGGACCGGGGAGCTGTTTTTT.

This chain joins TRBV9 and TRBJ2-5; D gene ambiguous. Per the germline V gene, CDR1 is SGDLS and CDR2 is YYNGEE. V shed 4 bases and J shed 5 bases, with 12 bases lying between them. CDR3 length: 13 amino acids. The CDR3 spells CASSNLGWETQYF. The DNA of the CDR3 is TGTGCCAGCAGCAACCTAGGCTGGGAGACCCAGTACTTC.

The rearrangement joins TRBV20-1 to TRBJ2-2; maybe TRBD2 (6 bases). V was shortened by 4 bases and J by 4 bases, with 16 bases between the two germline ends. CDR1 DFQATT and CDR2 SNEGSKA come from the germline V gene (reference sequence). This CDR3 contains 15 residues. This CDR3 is CSANPKGRTTGELFF. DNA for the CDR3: TGCAGTGCTAACCCTAAGGGGAGGACCACCGGGGAGCTGTTTTTT.

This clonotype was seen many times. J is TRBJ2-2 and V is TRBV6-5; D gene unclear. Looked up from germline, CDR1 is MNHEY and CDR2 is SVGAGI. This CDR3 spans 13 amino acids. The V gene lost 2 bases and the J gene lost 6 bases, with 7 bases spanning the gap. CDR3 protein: CASSYTEPGELFF. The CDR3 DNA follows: TGTGCCAGCAGTTACACTGAGCCCGGGGAGCTGTTTTTT.

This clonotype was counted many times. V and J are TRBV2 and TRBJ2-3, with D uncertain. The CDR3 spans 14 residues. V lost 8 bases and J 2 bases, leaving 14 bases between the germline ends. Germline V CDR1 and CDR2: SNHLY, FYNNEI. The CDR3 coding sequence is TGTGCCAGCGGGCAGCCAGCATACACAGATACGCAGTATTTT. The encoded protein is CASGQPAYTDTQYF.

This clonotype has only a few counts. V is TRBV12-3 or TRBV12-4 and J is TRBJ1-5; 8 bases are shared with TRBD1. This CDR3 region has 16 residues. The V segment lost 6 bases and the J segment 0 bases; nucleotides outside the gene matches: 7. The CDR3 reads CASSVTGEFSNQPQHF. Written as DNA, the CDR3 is TGTGCCAGCAGCGTGACAGGGGAGTTTAGCAATCAGCCCCAGCATTTT.

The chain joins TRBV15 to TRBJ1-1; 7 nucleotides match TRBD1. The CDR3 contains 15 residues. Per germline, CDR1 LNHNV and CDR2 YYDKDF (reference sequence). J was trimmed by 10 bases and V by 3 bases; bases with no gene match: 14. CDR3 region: CATSRTWGQSVGAFF. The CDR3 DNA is TGTGCCACCAGCAGGACCTGGGGACAGTCCGTTGGAGCTTTCTTT.

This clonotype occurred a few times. The CDR3 region is CATTTSGPDTQYF. The CDR3 DNA reads TGTGCCACCACGACTAGCGGACCAGATACGCAGTATTTT. The gene calls are TRBV5-3 and TRBJ2-3; 9 bases agree with TRBD2. TRBV5-3 qualifies as an ORF whose function is uncertain. The CDR3 sequence is 13 residues long. Trimming took 9 bases from V and 4 from J; bases not matched to a gene: 6.

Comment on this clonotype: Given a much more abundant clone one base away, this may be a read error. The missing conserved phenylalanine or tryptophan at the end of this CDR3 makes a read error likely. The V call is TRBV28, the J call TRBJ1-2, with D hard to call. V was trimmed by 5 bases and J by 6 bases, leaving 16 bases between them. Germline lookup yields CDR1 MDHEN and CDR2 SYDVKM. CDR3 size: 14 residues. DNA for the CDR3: TGTGCCAGCAGTAGACGGTCCAAGGCCGATGGCTACACCCTC. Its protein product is CASSRRSKADGYTL.

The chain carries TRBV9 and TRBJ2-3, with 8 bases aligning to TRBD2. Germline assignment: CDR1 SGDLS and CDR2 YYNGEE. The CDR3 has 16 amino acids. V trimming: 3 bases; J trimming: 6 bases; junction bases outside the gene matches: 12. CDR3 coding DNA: TGTGCCAGCAGCGAACTAGCGGAGGGAGGTTGGGATACGCAGTATTTT. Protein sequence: CASSELAEGGWDTQYF.

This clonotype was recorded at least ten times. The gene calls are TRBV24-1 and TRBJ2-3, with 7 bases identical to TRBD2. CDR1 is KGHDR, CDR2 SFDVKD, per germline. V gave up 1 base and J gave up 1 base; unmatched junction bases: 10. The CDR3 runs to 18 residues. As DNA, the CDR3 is TGTGCCACCAGTGATTTTAGTATCGGGAGGAGCGGCACAGATACGCAGTATTTT. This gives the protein CATSDFSIGRSGTDTQYF.

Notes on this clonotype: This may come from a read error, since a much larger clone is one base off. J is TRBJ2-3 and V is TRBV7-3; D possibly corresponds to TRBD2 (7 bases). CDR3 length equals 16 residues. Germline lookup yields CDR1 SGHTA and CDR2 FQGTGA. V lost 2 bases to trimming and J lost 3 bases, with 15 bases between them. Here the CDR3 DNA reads TGTGCCAGCAGCTTATTGTGGGGGGGCCCAACAGATACGCAGTATTTT. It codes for CASSLLWGGPTDTQYF.

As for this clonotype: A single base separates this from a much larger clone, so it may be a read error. The CDR3 DNA reads TGCGCCAGCAGCCAAGTGGCAGGGAGCACTGAAGCTTTCTTT. Its translation is CASSQVAGSTEAFF. The V gene is TRBV4-3, the J gene TRBJ1-1, with D possibly being TRBD1 (5 bases). Germline V CDR1 and CDR2: LGHNA, YSLEER. The CDR3 covers 14 residues. Deletions cut 1 base from V and 4 bases from J, with 10 bases between.